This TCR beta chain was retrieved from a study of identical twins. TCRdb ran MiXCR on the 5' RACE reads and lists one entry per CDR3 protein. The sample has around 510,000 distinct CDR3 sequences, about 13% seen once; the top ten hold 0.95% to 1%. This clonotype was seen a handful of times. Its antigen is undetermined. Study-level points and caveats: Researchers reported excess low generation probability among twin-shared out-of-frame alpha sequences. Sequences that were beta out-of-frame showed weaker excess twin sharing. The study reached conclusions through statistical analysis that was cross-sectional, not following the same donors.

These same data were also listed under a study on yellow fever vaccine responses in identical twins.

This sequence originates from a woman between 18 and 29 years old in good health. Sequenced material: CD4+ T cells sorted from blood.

The CDR3 region has the DNA TGTGCCAGCAGCTTGAACCAGAGGACTAACTATGGCTACACCTTC. It translates to CASSLNQRTNYGYTF. This chain uses TRBV5-6 with TRBJ1-2; D unclear. The CDR3 has 15 residues. Germline CDR1 reads SGHDT; CDR2 reads YYEEEE. Trimming pared 1 base from V and 0 bases from J, leaving 10 bases between.